One and the same sample provided the 32 T cell receptor beta chains below, sequenced in a study of persistence of HIV-infected CD4 T cells. An overlapping HIV-1 Gag peptide pool stimulated these cells at approximately 1 ug/peptide/mL. Sorting of responding CD4+ T cells relied on upregulated CD40 ligand together with CD69. This was the immunoSEQ version 4 assay in survey mode. Assay: immunoSEQ multiplex PCR; the TCRdb copy retains only in-frame clones and omits some. Among under 20,000 clones listed, 65% were seen once. These TCRs' antigens remain unknown. This specimen consisted of CD4+ T cells sorted from PBMCs after approximately 19-hour stimulation, obtained from a patient who received antiretroviral therapy. These receptor sequences come from an adult woman with HIV who was CMV-seropositive.

This clone was detected a few times. CDR3 sequence reads: CASSLLGGGNYEQYV. Written as DNA, the CDR3 is TGCGCCAGCAGCTTGTTGGGAGGGGGCAATTACGAGCAGTACGTC. The J gene is TRBJ2-7, the V gene TRBV5-1, with D tentatively TRBD1 or TRBD2 (7 bases each). The germline V gene encodes CDR1 SGHRS and CDR2 YFSETQ. The CDR3 has 15 amino acids. Between the trimmed V and J ends, which lost 1 base and 4 bases, there was a span of 15 bases.

The table lists this clone with a count of one. The CDR3 DNA follows: TGTGCCAGTAGTATTCGGGGGTCGGCCGGCGAAAAACTGTTTTTT. This sequence encodes CASSIRGSAGEKLFF. The chain links TRBV19 to TRBJ1-4; D is possibly TRBD1 (5 bases). Germline CDR1 reads LNHDA; CDR2 reads SQIVND (reference sequence). V was cut by 3 bases and J by 8 bases, with 16 bases left in between. The CDR3 totals 15 residues.

The chain carries TRBV5-1 and TRBJ2-3, with D maybe TRBD2 (6 bases). V was trimmed by 7 bases and J by 2 bases, leaving 14 bases between them. The CDR3 is made up of 14 amino acids. Germline CDR1 reads SGHRS; CDR2 reads YFSETQ. This CDR3 reads CASGPRRATDTQYF. The CDR3 nucleotides are TGCGCCAGCGGGCCTAGGAGGGCCACAGATACGCAGTATTTT.

CDR3 region: CASSREPGPSSGNTIYF. The CDR3 coding sequence is TGTGCCAGCAGCCGTGAACCGGGACCGAGCTCTGGAAACACCATATATTTT. This chain uses TRBV7-2 with TRBJ1-3; tentative D call: TRBD1 (5 bases). Germline V gene sequence: CDR1 SGHTA, CDR2 FQGNSA. The CDR3 covers 17 residues. Deletions cut 5 bases from V and 0 bases from J, with 17 bases between.

The rearrangement joins TRBV6-4 to TRBJ2-2; D tentatively reads TRBD1 or TRBD2 (5 bases each). The germline V gene has CDR1 MRHNA and CDR2 SNTAGT. Trimming left V 6 bases short and J 0 bases short, with 8 bases between. This CDR3 has 14 amino acids. CDR3 protein: CASSQGPNTGELFF. For the CDR3, the DNA is TGTGCCAGCAGCCAGGGACCGAACACCGGGGAGCTGTTTTTT.

In this sample, this clone turned up a few times. The chain joins TRBV5-6 to TRBJ1-2, with unresolved D. The germline V and J ends were trimmed by 1 base and 5 bases, with 15 bases remaining between them. Germline V gene sequence: CDR1 SGHDT, CDR2 YYEEEE. CDR3 length: 15 residues. The CDR3 region is CASSLNGVPLYGYTF. DNA of the CDR3: TGTGCCAGCAGCTTGAACGGGGTACCCTTGTATGGCTACACCTTC.

This rearrangement joins TRBV30 to TRBJ2-3; the D is unclear. The CDR3 sequence is 14 residues long. CDR1 is GTSNPN and CDR2 is SVGIG in the germline V gene (reference sequence). V was trimmed by 2 bases and J by 4 bases, leaving 13 bases between them. This CDR3 is CAWSPPPLADTQYF. As DNA, the CDR3 is TGTGCCTGGAGTCCCCCTCCGCTAGCAGATACGCAGTATTTT.

The CDR3 coding sequence is TGCGCCAGCAGCAAGGACAGGGGGCAGGAGGGCTACACCTTC. Translation: CASSKDRGQEGYTF. The V gene is TRBV5-1, the J gene TRBJ1-2; 11 bases map to TRBD1. Germline CDR1 SGHRS, CDR2 YFSETQ. With 4 bases clipped from V and 8 bases from J, the junction kept 7 bases outside the gene matches. This CDR3 contains 14 residues.

This clone occurred a few times. The chain carries TRBV2 and TRBJ1-1, with D possibly matching TRBD1 (5 bases). V was pared by 3 bases and J by 0 bases, with 14 bases between. This CDR3 is built from 16 residues. The germline V gene encodes CDR1 SNHLY and CDR2 FYNNEI. This chain's CDR3 is CASSDGDLLMNTEAFF. The CDR3 nucleotides read TGTGCCAGCAGTGACGGGGACTTACTAATGAACACTGAAGCTTTCTTT.

Details on this clone: The same CDR3 also results from other DNA sequences found in this sample. CDR3 amino acids: CASSRGQETQYF. The CDR3 bases are TGCGCCAGCAGCAGGGGGCAAGAGACCCAGTACTTC. The chain employs TRBV5-1 and TRBJ2-5, with D possibly being TRBD1 (6 bases). Germline CDR1 and CDR2: SGHRS and YFSETQ. V was cut by 4 bases and J by 2 bases, with 6 bases left in between. This CDR3 has 12 amino acids.

This chain connects TRBV19 to TRBJ2-3; 12 bases agree with TRBD2. J lost 5 bases, V lost 7 bases, and 7 bases had no gene match. Germline V gene sequence: CDR1 LNHDA, CDR2 SQIVND (reference sequence). The CDR3 has 15 residues. CDR3 sequence: CASNPSGGAEDTQYF. The CDR3 DNA reads TGTGCCAGTAACCCTAGCGGGGGGGCCGAAGATACGCAGTATTTT.

This clone was counted a few times. The chain carries TRBV6-2 or TRBV6-3 and TRBJ1-2; D unclear. The V end was cut by 4 bases, the J end by 4 bases, with 19 bases between. From germline, CDR1 is MNHEY and CDR2 SVGEGT. CDR3 length: 16 amino acids. CDR3 in amino acids: CASSSRSVGSAYGYTF. CDR3 DNA sequence: TGTGCCAGCAGTTCCCGGAGTGTGGGAAGTGCCTATGGCTACACCTTC.

The chain employs TRBV2 and TRBJ1-6; weak D call: TRBD1 (5 bases). CDR3 length: 13 amino acids. Trimming pared 3 bases from V and 6 bases from J, leaving 6 bases between. CDR1 and CDR2 from the germline V gene are SNHLY and FYNNEI. CDR3: CASSDQGNSPLHF. In nucleotides, the CDR3 is TGTGCCAGCAGTGACCAGGGTAATTCACCCCTCCACTTT.

The chain is built from TRBV5-1 and TRBJ2-3; D call uncertain. V lost 0 bases and J lost 1, with 12 bases in between. The CDR3 spans 16 residues. The germline V gene has CDR1 SGHRS and CDR2 YFSETQ. The CDR3 region is CASSLGVGTGTDTQYF. The CDR3 DNA sequence: TGCGCCAGCAGCTTGGGGGTTGGTACGGGCACAGATACGCAGTATTTT.

The V gene is TRBV29-1, the J gene TRBJ2-2; D ambiguous. In germline, CDR1 is SQVTM, CDR2 ANQGSEA. The CDR3 length is 14 residues. Trimming removed 3 bases from V and 3 bases from J, with 11 bases in between. The CDR3 nucleotides are TGCAGCGTTGAGTCTTCTCCTTACACCGGGGAGCTGTTTTTT. It is translated as CSVESSPYTGELFF.

This clone was seen more than once but under ten times. The chain carries TRBV14 and TRBJ1-1; the D gene is possibly TRBD1 (5 bases). Germline CDR1 and CDR2: SGHDN and FVKESK. Trimming took off 0 bases at V and 11 bases at J, with 10 bases between the two ends. This CDR3 has 12 amino acids. The CDR3: CASSQESHRAFF. The CDR3 coding sequence is TGTGCCAGCAGCCAAGAGTCTCACAGGGCTTTCTTT.

The chain recombines TRBV6-1 with TRBJ1-1, with a possible D match to TRBD1 (5 bases). The CDR3 loop spans 15 amino acids. The germline V and J ends were trimmed by 2 bases and 0 bases, with 10 bases remaining between them. The germline V gene has CDR1 MNHNS and CDR2 SASEGT. For the CDR3, the DNA is TGTGCCAGCAGTGAACGGGGCCTTTTGAACACTGAAGCTTTCTTT. Protein product: CASSERGLLNTEAFF.

Only a few counts were recorded for this clone. In nucleotides, the CDR3 is TGTGCCAGCAGAATAACACAGGGTGGCACTGAAGCTTTCTTT. Protein product: CASRITQGGTEAFF. The chain is built from TRBV6-5 and TRBJ1-1; a possible D gene is TRBD1 (6 bases). CDR1 is MNHEY, CDR2 SVGAGI, per germline. Trimming stripped 6 bases from V and 4 bases from J, with 15 bases between. This CDR3 comprises 14 residues.

CDR3 residues: CASSQGGQRYEKLFF. CDR3 coding DNA: TGTGCCAGCAGCCAAGGGGGACAGAGATATGAAAAACTGTTTTTT. This rearrangement joins TRBV14 to TRBJ1-4; 7 bases map to TRBD1. This CDR3 is 15 amino acids long. Looked up from germline, CDR1 is SGHDN and CDR2 is FVKESK. With 1 base clipped from V and 6 bases from J, the junction kept 5 bases outside the gene matches.

CDR3 nucleotide sequence: TGTGCCAGCAGCCAAGGGATCATGGGGGGACTGATAGATACGCAGTATTTT. This codes for CASSQGIMGGLIDTQYF. V is TRBV3-1 (or the pseudogene TRBV3-2) and J is TRBJ2-3; TRBD2 is a possible D gene (6 bases). CDR1 and CDR2 (germline): LGHDT, YNNKEL (reference sequence). The length of the CDR3 is 17 residues. V lost 1 base, J lost 5 bases, and 19 bases lay in between.

This chain links TRBV5-6 with TRBJ1-6; 9 bases agree with TRBD1. Germline CDR1 and CDR2: SGHDT and YYEEEE. The CDR3 length is 17 residues. The trim removed 4 bases at V and 10 bases at J, leaving 15 bases unmatched. The CDR3 DNA follows: TGTGCCAGCAGCCTGGGGACAGGGCTGACTAGAGGATCACCCCTCCACTTT. Protein product: CASSLGTGLTRGSPLHF.

The CDR3 here is CASRSGAVGGNTIYF. The CDR3 DNA is TGTGCCAGCAGGTCGGGGGCCGTGGGGGGAAACACCATATATTTT. The chain carries TRBV28 and TRBJ1-3; the D gene is possibly TRBD1 (6 bases). Germline loops: CDR1 MDHEN, CDR2 SYDVKM. Trimming cost V 6 bases and J 4 bases, with 16 bases left between them. The CDR3 sequence is 15 residues long.

This chain links TRBV4-1 with TRBJ1-3; D perhaps matches TRBD1 (5 bases). The CDR3 length is 18 residues. Germline-derived CDR1 and CDR2 are MGHRA and YSYEKL. The V gene lost 0 bases and the J gene lost 0 bases, with 15 bases spanning the gap. The CDR3 DNA follows: TGCGCCAGCAGCCAAGATAGGGACTCGGGGATCTCTGGAAACACCATATATTTT. Amino acids: CASSQDRDSGISGNTIYF.

The chain uses TRBV5-8 and TRBJ2-1; TRBD1 matches at 8 bases. Germline V gives CDR1 SGHTS, CDR2 YDEGEE. CDR3 length equals 16 residues. The trim removed 0 bases at V and 1 base at J, leaving 3 bases unmatched. The CDR3 DNA is TGTGCCAGCAGCTTGGCCACAGGGGGGTCCTACAATGAGCAGTTCTTC. Translation: CASSLATGGSYNEQFF.

This chain uses TRBV5-6 with TRBJ1-6; TRBD1 is a possible D gene (6 bases). The CDR3 sequence is 14 residues long. The germline CDR1 and CDR2 sequences are SGHDT and YYEEEE. V was shortened by 0 bases and J by 9 bases, with 10 bases between the two germline ends. This CDR3 is CASSLGRGGSPLHF. CDR3 sequence (DNA): TGTGCCAGCAGCTTGGGCAGGGGTGGTTCACCCCTCCACTTT.

This CDR3 is CASSLEQGNVDTEAFF. For the CDR3, the DNA is TGTGCCAGCAGCTTAGAGCAGGGGAATGTGGACACTGAAGCTTTCTTT. V gene TRBV7-9 combines with J gene TRBJ1-1; possibly TRBD1 for D (6 bases). V shed 1 base and J shed 3 bases, with 15 bases lying between them. Germline V gene lookup returns CDR1 SEHNR and CDR2 FQNEAQ (reference sequence). This CDR3 contains 16 residues.

This chain connects TRBV2 to TRBJ1-5, with D perhaps matching TRBD1 (5 bases). V lost 6 bases and J 11 bases, leaving 20 bases between the germline ends. The V gene's germline CDR1 is SNHLY and CDR2 FYNNEI. The CDR3 covers 14 residues. The CDR3: CASSPQRGGNAQHF. DNA for the CDR3: TGTGCCAGCAGCCCACAGCGGGGGGGAAATGCCCAGCATTTT.

This chain uses TRBV6-5 with TRBJ2-7; 7 bases match TRBD1. V trimming: 7 bases; J trimming: 0 bases; junction bases outside the gene matches: 3. The V gene's germline CDR1 is MNHEY and CDR2 SVGAGI. This CDR3 has 13 residues. The CDR3 region is CASNRDSSYEQYV. The CDR3 coding sequence is TGTGCCAGCAATCGGGACAGCTCCTACGAGCAGTACGTC.

The rearrangement uses TRBV6-5 and TRBJ1-2, with TRBD1 as a possible D gene (6 bases). The CDR3 is made up of 15 amino acids. V was pared by 6 bases and J by 6 bases, with 20 bases between. Germline-derived CDR1 and CDR2 are MNHEY and SVGAGI. DNA for the CDR3: TGTGCCAGCAGCCCCTACCAACAGGGTAGGAATGGCTACACCTTC. It is translated as CASSPYQQGRNGYTF.

This clone occurred a few times. CDR3 residues: CAWSNRETTEAFF. In DNA form, the CDR3 reads TGTGCCTGGAGCAACAGGGAGACCACTGAAGCTTTCTTT. This chain links TRBV30 with TRBJ1-1; tentatively, D is TRBD1 (6 bases). CDR3 length: 13 residues. Trimming pared 3 bases from V and 4 bases from J, leaving 12 bases between. CDR1 GTSNPN and CDR2 SVGIG come from the germline V gene (reference sequence).

This clone was recorded a few times. The chain is built from TRBV6-5 and TRBJ1-6; no definite D call. This CDR3 is built from 14 residues. The germline V and J ends were trimmed by 4 bases and 13 bases, with 17 bases remaining between them. The V gene's germline CDR1 is MNHEY and CDR2 SVGAGI. The CDR3, as DNA: TGTGCCAGCAGTTCCGAACCGGGCCCCTTCCCCCTCCACTTT. It codes for CASSSEPGPFPLHF.

This clone was counted once. The V gene is TRBV25-1, the J gene TRBJ1-6; D possibly corresponds to TRBD1 (5 bases). Germline V gives CDR1 MGHDK, CDR2 SYGVNS. V lost 1 base, J lost 9 bases, and 13 bases lay in between. This CDR3 is 15 amino acids long. The CDR3 sequence: CASSELWGSGSPLHF. Here the CDR3 DNA reads TGTGCCAGCAGTGAATTGTGGGGGAGTGGTTCACCCCTCCACTTT.